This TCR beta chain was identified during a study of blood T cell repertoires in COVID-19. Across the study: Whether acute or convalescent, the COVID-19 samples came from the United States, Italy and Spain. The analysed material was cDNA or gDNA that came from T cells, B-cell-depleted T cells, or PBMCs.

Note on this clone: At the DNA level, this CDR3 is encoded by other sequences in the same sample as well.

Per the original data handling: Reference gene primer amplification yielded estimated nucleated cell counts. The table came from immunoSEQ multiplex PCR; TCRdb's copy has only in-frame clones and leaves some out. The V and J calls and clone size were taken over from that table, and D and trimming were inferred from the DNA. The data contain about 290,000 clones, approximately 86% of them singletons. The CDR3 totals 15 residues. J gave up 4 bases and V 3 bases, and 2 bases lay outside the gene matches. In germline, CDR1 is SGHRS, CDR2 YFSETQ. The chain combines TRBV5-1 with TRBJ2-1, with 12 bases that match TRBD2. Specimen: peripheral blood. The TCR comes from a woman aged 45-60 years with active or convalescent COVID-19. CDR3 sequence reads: CASSSGLAGYNEQFF. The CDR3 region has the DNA TGCGCCAGCAGCTCAGGACTAGCGGGGTACAATGAGCAGTTCTTC.